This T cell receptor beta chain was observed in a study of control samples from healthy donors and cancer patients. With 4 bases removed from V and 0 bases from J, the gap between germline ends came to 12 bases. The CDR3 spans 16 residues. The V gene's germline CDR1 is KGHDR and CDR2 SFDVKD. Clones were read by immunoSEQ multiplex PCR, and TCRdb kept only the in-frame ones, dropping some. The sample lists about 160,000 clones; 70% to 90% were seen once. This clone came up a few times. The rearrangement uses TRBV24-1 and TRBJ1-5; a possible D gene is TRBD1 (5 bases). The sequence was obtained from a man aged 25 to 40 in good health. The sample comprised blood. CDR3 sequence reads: CATSEAGTLSNQPQHF. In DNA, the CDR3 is TGTGCCACCAGTGAAGCCGGGACCCTTAGCAATCAGCCCCAGCATTTT.